These 9 T cell receptor beta chains share one sample of origin, sequenced in a study of PD-1 and CTLA-4 blockade in melanoma. Using immunoSEQ multiplex PCR, the repertoire was profiled, and TCRdb retains in-frame clones only, with some absent. The profile covers about 30,000 clones, with about 85% appearing a single time and 5% to 8% taken by the ten largest. The specimen was CD8+ T cells from peripheral blood, collected from a patient given anti-PD-1 treatment. The receptor source for this set is a human donor with melanoma.

This clone was detected only once. The chain employs TRBV13 and TRBJ2-3; TRBD2 is a possible D gene (6 bases). This CDR3 is 16 amino acids long. Germline V lookup: CDR1 PRHDT, CDR2 FYEKMQ (reference sequence). V dropped 5 bases and J dropped 0 bases, with 15 bases sitting between them. CDR3 protein: CASSPIGSGSTDTQYF. The DNA of the CDR3 is TGTGCCAGCAGCCCGATCGGGAGCGGGAGCACAGATACGCAGTATTTT.

This chain uses TRBV27 with TRBJ2-1, with 7 bases aligning to TRBD2. Germline CDR1 MNHEY, CDR2 SMNVEV (reference sequence). V lost 5 bases and J lost 0; bases outside the gene matches: 7. This CDR3 contains 16 residues. The CDR3 region has the DNA TGTGCCAGCAGTGCCGCTAGCGGTAGCTCCTACAATGAGCAGTTCTTC. This sequence encodes CASSAASGSSYNEQFF.

This clone showed up just a few times. This rearrangement joins TRBV6-2 or TRBV6-3 to TRBJ2-1; D may be TRBD2 (6 bases). The V end lost 6 bases, the J end lost 0 bases, and 15 bases lay between the germline ends. CDR3 length: 16 residues. Per germline, CDR1 MNHEY and CDR2 SVGEGT. The CDR3 sequence is CASSPGTHFSYNEQFF. CDR3 in DNA: TGTGCCAGCAGCCCCGGGACTCACTTCTCCTACAATGAGCAGTTCTTC.

The rearrangement uses TRBV2 and TRBJ1-1; D is unclear. V gave up 6 bases and J gave up 8 bases, with 7 bases separating them. CDR3 length equals 10 residues. Germline values: CDR1 SNHLY, CDR2 FYNNEI. In DNA, the CDR3 is TGTGCCAGCAGGGGGTGGGAAGCTTTCTTT. Its protein product is CASRGWEAFF.

The genes are TRBV6-5 and TRBJ1-2; the match to TRBD1 covers 8 bases. Unmatched junction bases numbered 7, after V lost 2 bases and J lost 5 bases. CDR1 and CDR2 (germline): MNHEY, SVGAGI. This CDR3 contains 15 residues. The CDR3 protein is CASSYPGQGLYGYTF. The CDR3 region has the DNA TGTGCCAGCAGTTACCCAGGACAGGGACTATATGGCTACACCTTC.

This rearrangement joins TRBV7-9 to TRBJ1-5; 7 bases line up with TRBD1. The germline CDR1 and CDR2 sequences are SEHNR and FQNEAQ (reference sequence). The CDR3 extends over 16 amino acids. The V segment lost 2 bases and the J segment 3 bases; nucleotides outside the gene matches: 7. In DNA, the CDR3 is TGTGCCAGCAGCTTAAGAGGGGGGACAGACAATCAGCCCCAGCATTTT. Protein product: CASSLRGGTDNQPQHF.

The V and J genes are TRBV5-1 and TRBJ2-1; 9 nucleotides align to TRBD2. Germline V CDR1 and CDR2: SGHRS, YFSETQ. This CDR3 spans 17 amino acids. The trim removed 2 bases at V and 6 bases at J, leaving 12 bases unmatched. The CDR3 region has the DNA TGCGCCAGCAGCTTCCTACTTAGCGGGGGTGTGGGCAATGAGCAGTTCTTC. Amino acids: CASSFLLSGGVGNEQFF.

The V call is TRBV9, the J call TRBJ2-1, with D tentatively TRBD2 (7 bases). V was pared by 3 bases and J by 2 bases, with 12 bases between. Per the germline V gene, CDR1 is SGDLS and CDR2 is YYNGEE. The CDR3 spans 15 residues. This CDR3 reads CASSAGGPPYNEQFF. CDR3 DNA sequence: TGTGCCAGCAGCGCGGGGGGCCCTCCCTACAATGAGCAGTTCTTC.

The V call is TRBV9, the J call TRBJ1-2, with D uncertain. The CDR3 covers 15 residues. Trimming left V 0 bases short and J 4 bases short, with 13 bases between. The germline V gene encodes CDR1 SGDLS and CDR2 YYNGEE. The CDR3 sequence: CASSVEAGPFYGYTF. The CDR3 DNA sequence: TGTGCCAGCAGCGTAGAGGCCGGCCCATTCTATGGCTACACCTTC.